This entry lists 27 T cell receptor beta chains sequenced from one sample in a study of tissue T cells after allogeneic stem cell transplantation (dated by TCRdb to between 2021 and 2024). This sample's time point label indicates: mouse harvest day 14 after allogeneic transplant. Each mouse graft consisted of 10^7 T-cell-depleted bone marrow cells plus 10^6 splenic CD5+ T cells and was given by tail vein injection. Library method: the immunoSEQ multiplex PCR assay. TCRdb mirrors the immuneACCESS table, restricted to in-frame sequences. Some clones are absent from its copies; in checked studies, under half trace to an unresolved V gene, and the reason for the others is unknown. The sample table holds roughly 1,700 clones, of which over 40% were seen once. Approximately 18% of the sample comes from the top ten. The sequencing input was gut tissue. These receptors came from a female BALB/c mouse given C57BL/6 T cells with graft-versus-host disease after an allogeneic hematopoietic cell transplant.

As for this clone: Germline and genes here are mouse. The sequenced CDR3 bases are TGTGCCAGCACGGGACAGTATGCTGAGCAGTTC. It translates to CASTGQYAEQF. From start to end, the CDR3 is CASTGQYAEQFF. This chain connects TRBV26 to TRBJ2-1; 7 positions agree with TRBD1. The read terminates 1 residue before the CDR3 end, so the remaining end is supplied by the germline J gene. After removal of 7 bases from V and 4 bases from J, the junction contained 1 base not matched to a gene. The V gene's germline CDR1 is KGHPV and CDR2 FQNQEV (reference sequence). The CDR3 totals 12 residues.

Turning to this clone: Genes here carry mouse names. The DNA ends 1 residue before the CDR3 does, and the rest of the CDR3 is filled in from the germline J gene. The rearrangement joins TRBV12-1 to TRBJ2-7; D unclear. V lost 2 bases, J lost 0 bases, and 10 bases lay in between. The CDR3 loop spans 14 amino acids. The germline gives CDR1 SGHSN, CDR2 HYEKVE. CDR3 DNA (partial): TGTGCCAGCTCTCCCGCGGCTGGCTCCTATGAACAGTAC. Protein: CASSPAAGSYEQY. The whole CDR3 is CASSPAAGSYEQYF.

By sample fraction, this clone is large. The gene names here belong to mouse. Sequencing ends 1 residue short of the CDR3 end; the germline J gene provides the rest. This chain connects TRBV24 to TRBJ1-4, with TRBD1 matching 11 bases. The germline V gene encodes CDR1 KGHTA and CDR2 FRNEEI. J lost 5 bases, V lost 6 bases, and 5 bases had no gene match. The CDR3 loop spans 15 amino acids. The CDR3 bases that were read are TGTGCCAGCAGCCCCGGGACAGGGGGTAACGAAAGATTATTT. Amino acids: CASSPGTGGNERLF. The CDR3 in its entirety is CASSPGTGGNERLFF.

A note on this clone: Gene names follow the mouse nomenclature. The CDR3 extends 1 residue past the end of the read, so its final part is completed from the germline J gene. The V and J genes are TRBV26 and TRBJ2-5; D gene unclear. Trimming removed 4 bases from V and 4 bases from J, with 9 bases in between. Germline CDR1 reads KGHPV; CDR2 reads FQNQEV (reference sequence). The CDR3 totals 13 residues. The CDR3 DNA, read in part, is TGTGCCAGCAGTCCGGGAGCGAAAGACACCCAGTAC. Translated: CASSPGAKDTQY. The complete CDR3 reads CASSPGAKDTQYF.

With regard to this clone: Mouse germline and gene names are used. CDR3 in amino acids: CASSPSGLGIQNTLYF. The sequenced part of the CDR3 DNA is TGTGCCAGCTCTCCGTCGGGACTGGGGATTCAAAACACCTTGTAC. The V and J genes are TRBV12-1 and TRBJ2-4, with 10 nucleotides matching TRBD2. The observed sequence ends 1 residue before the CDR3 terminus, with the missing tail filled in from the germline J gene. Germline-derived CDR1 and CDR2 are SGHSN and HYEKVE. V was pared by 2 bases and J by 2 bases, with 6 bases of the junction left unmatched. The CDR3 extends over 16 amino acids.

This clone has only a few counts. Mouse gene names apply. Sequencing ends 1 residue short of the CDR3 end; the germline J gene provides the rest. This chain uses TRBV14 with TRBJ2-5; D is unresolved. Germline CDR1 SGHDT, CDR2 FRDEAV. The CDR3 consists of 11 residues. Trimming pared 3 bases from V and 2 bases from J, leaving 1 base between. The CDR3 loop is CASSSQDTQYF. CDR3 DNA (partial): TGTGCCAGCAGTTCCCAAGACACCCAGTAC.

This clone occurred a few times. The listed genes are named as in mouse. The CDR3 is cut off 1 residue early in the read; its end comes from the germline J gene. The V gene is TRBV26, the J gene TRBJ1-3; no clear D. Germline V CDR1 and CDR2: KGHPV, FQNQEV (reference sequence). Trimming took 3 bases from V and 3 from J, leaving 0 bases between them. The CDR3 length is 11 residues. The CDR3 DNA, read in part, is TGTGCCAGCAGTCTTGGAAATACGCTCTAT. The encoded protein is CASSLGNTLY. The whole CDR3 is CASSLGNTLYF.

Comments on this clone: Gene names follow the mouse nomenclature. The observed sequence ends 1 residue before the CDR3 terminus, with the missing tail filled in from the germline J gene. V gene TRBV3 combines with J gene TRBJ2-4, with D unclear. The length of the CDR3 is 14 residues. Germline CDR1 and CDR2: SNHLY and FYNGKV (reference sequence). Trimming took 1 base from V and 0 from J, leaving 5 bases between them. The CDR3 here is CASSLGVSQNTLYF. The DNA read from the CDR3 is TGTGCCAGCAGCTTAGGGGTTAGTCAAAACACCTTGTAC.

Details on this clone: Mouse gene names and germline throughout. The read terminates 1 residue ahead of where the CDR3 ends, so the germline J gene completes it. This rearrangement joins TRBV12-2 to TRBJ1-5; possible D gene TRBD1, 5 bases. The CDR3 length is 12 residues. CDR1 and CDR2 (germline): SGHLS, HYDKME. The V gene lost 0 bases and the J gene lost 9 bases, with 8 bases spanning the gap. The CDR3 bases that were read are TGTGCCAGCTCTCTCGACAGACGGGCTCCGCTT. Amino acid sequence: CASSLDRRAPL. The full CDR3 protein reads CASSLDRRAPLF.

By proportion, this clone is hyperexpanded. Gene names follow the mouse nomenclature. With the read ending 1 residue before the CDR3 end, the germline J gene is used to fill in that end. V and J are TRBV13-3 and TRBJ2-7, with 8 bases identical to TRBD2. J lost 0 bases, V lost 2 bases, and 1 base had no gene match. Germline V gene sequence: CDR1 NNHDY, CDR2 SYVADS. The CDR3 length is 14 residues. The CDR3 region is CASSDWGDSYEQYF. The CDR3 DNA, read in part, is TGTGCCAGCAGTGACTGGGGGGACTCCTATGAACAGTAC.

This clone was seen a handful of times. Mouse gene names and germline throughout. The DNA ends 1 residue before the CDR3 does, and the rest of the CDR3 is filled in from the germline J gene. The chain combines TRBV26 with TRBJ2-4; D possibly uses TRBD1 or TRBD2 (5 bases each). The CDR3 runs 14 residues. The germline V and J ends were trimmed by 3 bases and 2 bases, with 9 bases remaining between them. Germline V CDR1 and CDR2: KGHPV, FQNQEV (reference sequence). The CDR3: CASSLAGTQNTLYF. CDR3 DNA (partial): TGTGCCAGCAGTCTAGCGGGGACTCAAAACACCTTGTAC.

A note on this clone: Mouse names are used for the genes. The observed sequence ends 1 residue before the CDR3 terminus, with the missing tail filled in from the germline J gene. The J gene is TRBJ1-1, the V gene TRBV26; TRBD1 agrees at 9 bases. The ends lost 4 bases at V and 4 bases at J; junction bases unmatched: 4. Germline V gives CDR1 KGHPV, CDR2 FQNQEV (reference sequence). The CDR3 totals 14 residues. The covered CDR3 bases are TGTGCCAGCAGTCGGGACAGGGAGGGCACAGAAGTCTTC. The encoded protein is CASSRDREGTEVF. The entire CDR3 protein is CASSRDREGTEVFF.

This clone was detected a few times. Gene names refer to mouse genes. The DNA read from the CDR3 is TGTGCCAGCCAGGGACAGGGTTACGAAAGATTATTT. It yields the protein CASQGQGYERLF. The entire CDR3 sequence reads CASQGQGYERLFF. This sequence joins TRBV12-1 and TRBJ1-4; 9 bases fit TRBD1. Sequencing ends 1 residue short of the CDR3 end; the germline J gene provides the rest. The CDR3 is 13 residues long. Germline V gene data show CDR1 as SGHSN and CDR2 as HYEKVE. V lost 6 bases, J lost 6 bases, and 4 bases stayed unmatched.

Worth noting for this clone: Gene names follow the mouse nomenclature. The part of the CDR3 DNA that was read is TGTGCCAGCAGTTTAGGGGGGGCGGGCACAGAAGTCTTC. Encoded protein: CASSLGGAGTEVF. The complete CDR3 sequence is CASSLGGAGTEVFF. This chain uses TRBV15 with TRBJ1-1; D might be TRBD1 (6 bases). The read falls 1 residue short of the CDR3 end, and the missing part is taken from the germline J gene. Germline V lookup: CDR1 SGHND, CDR2 FRSKSL. Trimming cost V 1 base and J 4 bases, with 10 bases left between them. The CDR3 loop spans 14 amino acids.

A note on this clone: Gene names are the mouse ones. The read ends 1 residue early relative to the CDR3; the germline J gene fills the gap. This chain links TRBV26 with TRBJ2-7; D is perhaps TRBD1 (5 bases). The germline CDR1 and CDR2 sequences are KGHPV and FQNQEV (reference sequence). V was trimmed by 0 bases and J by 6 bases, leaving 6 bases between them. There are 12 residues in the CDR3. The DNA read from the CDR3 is TGTGCCAGCAGTCTGTCGAGGGGTGAACAGTAC. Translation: CASSLSRGEQY. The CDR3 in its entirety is CASSLSRGEQYF.

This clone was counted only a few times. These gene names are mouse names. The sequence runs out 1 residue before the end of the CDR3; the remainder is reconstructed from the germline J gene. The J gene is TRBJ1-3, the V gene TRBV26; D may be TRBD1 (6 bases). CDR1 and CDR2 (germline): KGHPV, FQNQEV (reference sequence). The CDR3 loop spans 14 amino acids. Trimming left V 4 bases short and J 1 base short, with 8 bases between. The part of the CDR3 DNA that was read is TGTGCCAGCAGTCCTGGACAGTCTGGAAATACGCTCTAT. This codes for CASSPGQSGNTLY. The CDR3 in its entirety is CASSPGQSGNTLYF.

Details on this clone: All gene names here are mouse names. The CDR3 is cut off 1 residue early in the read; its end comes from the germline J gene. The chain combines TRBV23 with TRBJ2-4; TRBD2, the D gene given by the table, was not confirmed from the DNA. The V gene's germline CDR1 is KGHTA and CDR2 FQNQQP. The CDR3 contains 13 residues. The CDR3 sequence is CSSSQSGENTLYF. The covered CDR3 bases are TGCTCCAGCAGTCAATCTGGGGAAAACACCTTGTAC.

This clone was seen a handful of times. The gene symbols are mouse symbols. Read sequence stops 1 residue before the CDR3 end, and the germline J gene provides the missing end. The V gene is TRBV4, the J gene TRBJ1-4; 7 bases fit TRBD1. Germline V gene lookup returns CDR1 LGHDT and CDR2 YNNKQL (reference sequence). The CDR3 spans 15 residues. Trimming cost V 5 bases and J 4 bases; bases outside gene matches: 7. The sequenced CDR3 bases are TGTGCCAGCAGCCCGAACAGGGGTGGCAACGAAAGATTATTT. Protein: CASSPNRGGNERLF. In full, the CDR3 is CASSPNRGGNERLFF.

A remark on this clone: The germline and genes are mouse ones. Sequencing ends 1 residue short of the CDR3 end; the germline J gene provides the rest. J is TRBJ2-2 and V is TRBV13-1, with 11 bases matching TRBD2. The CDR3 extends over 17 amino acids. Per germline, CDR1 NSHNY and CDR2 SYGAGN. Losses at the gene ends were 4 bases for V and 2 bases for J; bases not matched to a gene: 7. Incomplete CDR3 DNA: TGTGCCAGCAGTCTCTCCCGGGACTGGGGGAACACCGGGCAGCTCTAC. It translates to CASSLSRDWGNTGQLY. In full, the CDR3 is CASSLSRDWGNTGQLYF.

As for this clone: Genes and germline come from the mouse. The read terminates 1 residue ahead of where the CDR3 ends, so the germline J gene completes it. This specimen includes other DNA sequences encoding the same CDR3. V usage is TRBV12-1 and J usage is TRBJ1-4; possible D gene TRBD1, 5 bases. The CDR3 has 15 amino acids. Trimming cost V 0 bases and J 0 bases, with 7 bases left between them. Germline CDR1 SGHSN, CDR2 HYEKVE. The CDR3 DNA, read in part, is TGTGCCAGCTCTCTCCGGGGGGTTTCCAACGAAAGATTATTT. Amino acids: CASSLRGVSNERLF. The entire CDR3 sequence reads CASSLRGVSNERLFF.

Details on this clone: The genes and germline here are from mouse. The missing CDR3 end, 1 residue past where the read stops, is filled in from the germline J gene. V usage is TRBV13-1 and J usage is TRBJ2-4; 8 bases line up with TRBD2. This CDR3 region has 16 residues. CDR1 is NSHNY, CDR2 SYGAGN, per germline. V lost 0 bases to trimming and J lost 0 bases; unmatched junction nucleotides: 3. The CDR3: CASSDAWGGSQNTLYF. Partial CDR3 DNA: TGTGCCAGCAGTGATGCTTGGGGGGGAAGTCAAAACACCTTGTAC.

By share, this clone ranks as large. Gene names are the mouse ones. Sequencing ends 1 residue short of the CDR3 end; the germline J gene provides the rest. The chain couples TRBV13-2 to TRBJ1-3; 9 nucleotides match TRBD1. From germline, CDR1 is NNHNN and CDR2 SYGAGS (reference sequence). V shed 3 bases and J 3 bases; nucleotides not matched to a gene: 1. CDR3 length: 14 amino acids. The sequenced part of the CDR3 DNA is TGTGCCAGCGGTGGGGACAGGGTTGGAAATACGCTCTAT. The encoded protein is CASGGDRVGNTLY. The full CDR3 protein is CASGGDRVGNTLYF.

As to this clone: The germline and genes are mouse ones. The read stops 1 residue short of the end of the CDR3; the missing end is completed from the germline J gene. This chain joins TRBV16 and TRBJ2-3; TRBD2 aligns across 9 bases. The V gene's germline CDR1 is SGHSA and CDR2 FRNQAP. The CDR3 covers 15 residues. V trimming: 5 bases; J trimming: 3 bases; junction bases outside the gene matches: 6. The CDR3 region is CASSPDWGRAETLYF. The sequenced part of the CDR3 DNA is TGTGCAAGCAGCCCCGACTGGGGGAGAGCAGAAACGCTGTAT.

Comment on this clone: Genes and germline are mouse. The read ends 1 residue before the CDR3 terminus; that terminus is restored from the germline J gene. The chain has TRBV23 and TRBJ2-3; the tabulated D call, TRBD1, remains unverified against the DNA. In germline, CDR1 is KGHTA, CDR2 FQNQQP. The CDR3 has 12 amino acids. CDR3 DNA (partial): TGCTCCAGCAGTCAATCGAGAGGAACGCTGTAT. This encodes CSSSQSRGTLY. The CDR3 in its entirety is CSSSQSRGTLYF.

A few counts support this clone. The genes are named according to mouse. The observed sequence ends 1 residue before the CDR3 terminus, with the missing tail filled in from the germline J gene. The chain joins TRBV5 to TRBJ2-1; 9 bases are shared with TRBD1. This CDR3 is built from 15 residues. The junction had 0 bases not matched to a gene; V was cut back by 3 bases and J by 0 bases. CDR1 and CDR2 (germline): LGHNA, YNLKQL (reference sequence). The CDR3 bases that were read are TGTGCCAGCAGCCAGGACAGGGGTAACTATGCTGAGCAGTTC. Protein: CASSQDRGNYAEQF. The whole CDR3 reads CASSQDRGNYAEQFF.

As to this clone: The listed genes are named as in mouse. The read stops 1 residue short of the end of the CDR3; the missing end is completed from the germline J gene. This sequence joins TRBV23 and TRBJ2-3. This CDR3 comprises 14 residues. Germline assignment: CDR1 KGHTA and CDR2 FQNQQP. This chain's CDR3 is CSSSQSGGSGTLYF. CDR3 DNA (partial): TGCTCCAGCAGTCAATCGGGAGGGAGTGGGACGCTGTAT.

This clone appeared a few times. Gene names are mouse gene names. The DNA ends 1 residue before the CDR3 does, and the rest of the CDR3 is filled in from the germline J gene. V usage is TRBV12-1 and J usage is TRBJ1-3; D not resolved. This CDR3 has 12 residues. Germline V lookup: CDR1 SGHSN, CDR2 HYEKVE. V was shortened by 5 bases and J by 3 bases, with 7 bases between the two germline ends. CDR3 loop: CASWGGGNTLYF. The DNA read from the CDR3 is TGTGCCAGCTGGGGAGGTGGAAATACGCTCTAT.